This passage covers 18 T cell receptor beta chains from one sample sequenced in a study of control samples from healthy donors and cancer patients. Method: immunoSEQ multiplex PCR; TCRdb's copy keeps in-frame clones and lacks some. The sample has about 190,000 clones; about 90% are singletons. Sequencing input: blood. These receptors were taken from a man aged 30-40 years in good health.

The rearrangement joins TRBV29-1 to TRBJ2-7; no definite D call. The V and J ends lost 8 bases and 3 bases respectively, with 14 bases between them. The CDR3 is 12 residues long. CDR1 and CDR2 from the germline V gene are SQVTM and ANQGSEA. The CDR3 spells CSYAVSHYEQYF. In DNA form, the CDR3 reads TGCAGCTACGCGGTTTCCCACTACGAGCAGTACTTC.

The chain couples TRBV29-1 to TRBJ1-1; maybe TRBD1 (5 bases). V gave up 4 bases and J gave up 9 bases, with 12 bases separating them. Germline assignment: CDR1 SQVTM and CDR2 ANQGSEA. The CDR3 sequence is 11 residues long. The CDR3 sequence: CSVGEGQKAFF. As DNA, the CDR3 is TGCAGCGTTGGGGAGGGGCAGAAAGCTTTCTTT.

The V and J genes are TRBV6-1 and TRBJ1-5; D is undetermined. Germline CDR1 MNHNS, CDR2 SASEGT. Trimming removed 2 bases at V and 6 bases at J, with 14 bases between. CDR3 length equals 15 residues. This CDR3 reads CASSEQDGPGQPQHF. The CDR3 region has the DNA TGTGCCAGCAGTGAACAGGACGGCCCGGGTCAGCCCCAGCATTTT.

The gene calls are TRBV4-1 and TRBJ2-7; 7 positions match TRBD2. V was clipped by 0 bases and J by 4 bases; unmatched bases: 9. The CDR3 runs to 16 residues. From germline, CDR1 is MGHRA and CDR2 YSYEKL. The CDR3 coding sequence is TGCGCCAGCAGCCAAGAAGGGAACGGGGGGTCTTACGAGCAGTACTTC. The encoded protein is CASSQEGNGGSYEQYF.

CDR3 region: CAWSRGTGANQPQHF. The CDR3 DNA is TGTGCCTGGAGTCGAGGGACAGGAGCCAATCAGCCCCAGCATTTT. The gene calls are TRBV30 and TRBJ1-5; 8 nucleotides line up with TRBD1. Trimming at V came to 2 bases and at J to 3 bases, leaving 6 bases not matched to a gene. The CDR3 runs to 15 residues. Germline CDR1 is GTSNPN and CDR2 is SVGIG (reference sequence). The full variable domain, completed using reference TRBV30 and TRBJ1-5, is SQTIHQWPATLVQPVGSPLSLECTVEGTSNPNLYWYRQAAGRGLQLLFYSVGIGQISSEVPQNLSASRPQDRQFILSSKKLLLSDSGFYLCAWSRGTGANQPQHFGDGTRLSIL.

J is TRBJ2-7 and V is TRBV6-4, with 9 bases fitting TRBD1. CDR1 and CDR2 (germline): MRHNA, SNTAGT. V gave up 3 bases and J gave up 7 bases; unmatched junction bases: 7. The CDR3 extends over 14 amino acids. CDR3 nucleotides: TGTGCCAGCAGTGATAGTAGGACAGGGGTTGAGCAGTACTTC. It specifies CASSDSRTGVEQYF.

This chain joins TRBV7-9 and TRBJ1-2; D is perhaps TRBD1 (5 bases). This CDR3 spans 15 amino acids. Trimming stripped 1 base from V and 6 bases from J, with 15 bases between. CDR1 SEHNR and CDR2 FQNEAQ come from the germline V gene (reference sequence). CDR3 in amino acids: CASSLDPRGLDGYTF. In DNA form, the CDR3 reads TGTGCCAGCAGCTTAGATCCTCGGGGACTGGATGGCTACACCTTC. Together with reference TRBV7-9 and TRBJ1-2, the CDR3 gives the full variable domain: DTGVSQNPRHKITKRGQNVTFRCDPISEHNRLYWYRQTLGQGPEFLTYFQNEAQLEKSRLLSDRFSAERPKGSFSTLEIQRTEQGDSAMYLCASSLDPRGLDGYTFGSGTRLTVV.

The chain has TRBV7-8 and TRBJ1-6, with no clear D. CDR1 and CDR2 from the germline V gene are SGHVS and FQNEAQ. This CDR3 is 15 amino acids long. Trimming took off 4 bases at V and 0 bases at J, with 7 bases between the two ends. This CDR3 reads CASSSRSSYNSPLHF. In DNA, the CDR3 is TGTGCCAGCAGCTCCCGAAGCTCCTATAATTCACCCCTCCACTTT.

The chain links TRBV5-8 to TRBJ1-4; 7 nucleotides align to TRBD1. CDR1 and CDR2 (germline): SGHTS, YDEGEE. V lost 2 bases to trimming and J lost 7 bases; unmatched junction nucleotides: 5. The CDR3 runs to 14 residues. CDR3 in amino acids: CASSLGQGVEKLFF. CDR3 nucleotide sequence: TGTGCCAGCAGCTTAGGGCAGGGGGTTGAAAAACTGTTTTTT.

The gene calls are TRBV5-6 and TRBJ2-5; D is unclear. The CDR3 length is 14 residues. V dropped 0 bases and J dropped 0 bases, with 6 bases sitting between them. Germline V gene sequence: CDR1 SGHDT, CDR2 YYEEEE. As DNA, the CDR3 is TGTGCCAGCAGCTTGGCCGGCTACCAAGAGACCCAGTACTTC. Its protein is CASSLAGYQETQYF.

The gene calls are TRBV19 and TRBJ1-1, with 10 bases aligning to TRBD1. The V and J ends lost 6 bases and 4 bases, in that order; junction bases with no gene match: 11. The CDR3 has 16 amino acids. CDR1 and CDR2 from the germline V gene are LNHDA and SQIVND (reference sequence). CDR3 sequence: CASSDRGRGLSTEAFF. CDR3 in DNA: TGTGCCAGTAGCGACAGGGGGCGCGGGTTGAGCACTGAAGCTTTCTTT.

The genes are TRBV7-2 and TRBJ2-7; no clear D. Deletions cut 4 bases from V and 0 bases from J, with 4 bases between. This CDR3 is 12 amino acids long. The germline V gene encodes CDR1 SGHTA and CDR2 FQGNSA. The CDR3 coding sequence is TGTGCCAGCAGCTCCTTCTCCTACGAGCAGTACTTC. Protein sequence: CASSSFSYEQYF.

This chain joins TRBV2 and TRBJ1-1; no reliable D call. The CDR3 is 13 amino acids. Germline V gives CDR1 SNHLY, CDR2 FYNNEI. V lost 5 bases, J lost 4 bases, and 11 bases lay in between. As DNA, the CDR3 is TGTGCCAGCAGTCCACCCTCTGGCACTGAAGCTTTCTTT. Its translation is CASSPPSGTEAFF.

The J gene is TRBJ2-4, the V gene TRBV3-1 (or the pseudogene TRBV3-2); 11 bases align to TRBD2. CDR1 is LGHDT and CDR2 is YNNKEL in the germline V gene (reference sequence). There are 17 residues in the CDR3. After removal of 4 bases from V and 5 bases from J, the junction contained 10 bases not matched to a gene. The CDR3 spells CASSRNLAGGLENIQYF. Here the CDR3 DNA reads TGTGCCAGCAGCCGAAACCTAGCGGGGGGACTTGAAAACATTCAGTACTTC.

The chain links TRBV9 to TRBJ2-1; 10 bases fit TRBD2. There are 14 residues in the CDR3. Germline-derived CDR1 and CDR2 are SGDLS and YYNGEE. With V trimmed by 3 bases and J by 7 bases, 4 bases remained unmatched. CDR3 loop: CASSASGGQNEQFF. CDR3 nucleotides: TGTGCCAGCAGCGCTAGCGGGGGCCAGAATGAGCAGTTCTTC.

This chain joins TRBV7-2 and TRBJ1-4; TRBD1 matches at 9 bases. Germline CDR1 is SGHTA and CDR2 is FQGNSA. This CDR3 region has 18 residues. Trimming cost V 5 bases and J 6 bases; bases outside gene matches: 16. CDR3 protein: CASSPVFETGTGYEKLFF. The CDR3 coding sequence is TGTGCCAGCAGCCCCGTTTTCGAGACCGGGACAGGGTATGAAAAACTGTTTTTT.

The chain links TRBV5-8 to TRBJ2-7; 8 bases fit TRBD1. CDR3 length: 15 amino acids. Germline assignment: CDR1 SGHTS and CDR2 YDEGEE. Trimming at V came to 2 bases and at J to 2 bases, leaving 6 bases not matched to a gene. The CDR3: CASSFWQGATYEQYF. The CDR3 bases are TGTGCCAGCAGCTTCTGGCAGGGGGCAACCTACGAGCAGTACTTC.

This rearrangement joins TRBV3-1 (or the pseudogene TRBV3-2) to TRBJ2-2; unclear D gene. Germline V gene data show CDR1 as LGHDT and CDR2 as YNNKEL (reference sequence). V was shortened by 0 bases and J by 9 bases, with 8 bases between the two germline ends. The CDR3 consists of 13 residues. The CDR3 coding sequence is TGTGCCAGCAGCCAAGATAGGCTACGGGAGCTGTTTTTT. It codes for CASSQDRLRELFF.